This TCR beta chain was found in a study of T cell clones after liver transplantation. Whole-study context: A pre-transplant mixed lymphocyte reaction with TCRbeta sequencing defined graft-donor-reactive clones followed in post-transplant blood. Three of eight recipients were HCV-positive; others had non-autoimmune, non-viral indications. Overall study findings and caveats: Graft donor-reactive T cells may have migrated into the graft rather than being deleted.

CD3+CD4+ and CD3+CD8+ cells were FACS-sorted from thawed unstimulated PBMCs. The CDR3 is 14 amino acids. Trimming cost V 0 bases and J 5 bases, with 11 bases left between them. Germline V gene sequence: CDR1 SGHNT, CDR2 YYREEE (reference sequence). The protocol was immunoSEQ multiplex PCR, while the TCRdb copy is restricted to in-frame clones and leaves out a portion. The table records under 60,000 clones, 60% to 80% of them present only once. About this clone: What it binds is not known.

The sample consisted of CD4+ T cells from blood, taken at the 22-month timepoint. The receptor was derived from a human patient who received a liver transplant. These T cells may partly come from the graft donor. The chain has TRBV5-4 and TRBJ1-1; unclear D gene. CDR3 nucleotide sequence: TGTGCCAGCAGCTTGGAAGCGGAGAGGACTGAAGCTTTCTTT. Translated: CASSLEAERTEAFF.